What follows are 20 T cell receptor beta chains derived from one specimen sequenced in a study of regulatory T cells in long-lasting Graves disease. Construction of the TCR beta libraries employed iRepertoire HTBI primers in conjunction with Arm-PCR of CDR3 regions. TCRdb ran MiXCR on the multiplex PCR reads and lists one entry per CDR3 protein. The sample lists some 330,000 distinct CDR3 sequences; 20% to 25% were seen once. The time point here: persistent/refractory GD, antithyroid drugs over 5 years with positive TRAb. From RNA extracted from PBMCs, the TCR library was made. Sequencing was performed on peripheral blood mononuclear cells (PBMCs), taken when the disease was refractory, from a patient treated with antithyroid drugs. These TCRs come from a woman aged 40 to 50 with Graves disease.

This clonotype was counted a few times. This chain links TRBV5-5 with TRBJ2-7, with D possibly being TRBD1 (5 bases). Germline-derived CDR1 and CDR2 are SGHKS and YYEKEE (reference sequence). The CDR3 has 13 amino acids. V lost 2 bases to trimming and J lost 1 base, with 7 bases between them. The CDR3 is CASSFQGSYEQYF. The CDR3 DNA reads TGTGCCAGCAGCTTTCAGGGATCCTACGAGCAGTACTTC.

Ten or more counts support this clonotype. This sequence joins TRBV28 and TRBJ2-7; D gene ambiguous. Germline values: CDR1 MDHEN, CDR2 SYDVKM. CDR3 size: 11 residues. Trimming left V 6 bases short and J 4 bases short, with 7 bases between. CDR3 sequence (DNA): TGTGCCAGCAGCCAGATGTACGAGCAGTACTTC. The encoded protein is CASSQMYEQYF.

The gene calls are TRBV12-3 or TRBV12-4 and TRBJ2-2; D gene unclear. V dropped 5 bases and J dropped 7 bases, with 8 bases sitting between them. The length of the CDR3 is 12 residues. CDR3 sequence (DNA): TGTGCCAGCAGTCCCCAGTACGGGGAGCTGTTTTTT. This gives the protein CASSPQYGELFF.

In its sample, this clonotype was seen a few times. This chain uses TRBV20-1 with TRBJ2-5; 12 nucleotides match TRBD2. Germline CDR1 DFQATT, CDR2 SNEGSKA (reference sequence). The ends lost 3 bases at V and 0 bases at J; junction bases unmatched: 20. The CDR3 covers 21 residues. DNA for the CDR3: TGCAGTGCTAGGGCCCGAAGGGGCTTTGGGCTAGCGGGAGGGTACCAAGAGACCCAGTACTTC. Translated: CSARARRGFGLAGGYQETQYF.

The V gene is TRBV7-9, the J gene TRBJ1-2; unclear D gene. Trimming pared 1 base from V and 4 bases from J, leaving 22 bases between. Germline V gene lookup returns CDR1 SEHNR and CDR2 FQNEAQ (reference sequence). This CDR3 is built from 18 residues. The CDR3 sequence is CASSLGFIRDVRSYGYTF. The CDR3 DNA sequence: TGTGCCAGCAGCTTAGGTTTTATTCGAGATGTCCGCAGCTATGGCTACACCTTC. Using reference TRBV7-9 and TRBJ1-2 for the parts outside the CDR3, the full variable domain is DTGVSQNPRHKITKRGQNVTFRCDPISEHNRLYWYRQTLGQGPEFLTYFQNEAQLEKSRLLSDRFSAERPKGSFSTLEIQRTEQGDSAMYLCASSLGFIRDVRSYGYTFGSGTRLTVV.

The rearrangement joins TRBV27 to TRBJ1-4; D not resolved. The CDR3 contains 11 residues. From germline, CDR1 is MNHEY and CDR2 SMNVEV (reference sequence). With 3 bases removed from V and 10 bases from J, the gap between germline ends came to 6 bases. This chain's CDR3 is CASSFGGKLFF. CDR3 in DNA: TGTGCCAGCAGTTTTGGTGGAAAACTGTTTTTT.

The CDR3 reads CASTGTPYGYTF. Here the CDR3 DNA reads TGTGCCAGCACCGGGACACCCTATGGCTACACCTTC. This chain joins TRBV2 and TRBJ1-2, with D possibly TRBD1 on 6 matching bases. Trimming removed 7 bases at V and 4 bases at J, with 10 bases between. This CDR3 region has 12 residues. Germline values: CDR1 SNHLY, CDR2 FYNNEI.

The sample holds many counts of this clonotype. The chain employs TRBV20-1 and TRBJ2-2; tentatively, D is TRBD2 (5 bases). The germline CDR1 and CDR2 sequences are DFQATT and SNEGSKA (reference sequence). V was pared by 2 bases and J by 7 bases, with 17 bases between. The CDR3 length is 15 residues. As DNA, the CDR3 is TGCAGTGCTAGACGGACCAGCGGCAGGAACGGGGAGCTGTTTTTT. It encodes CSARRTSGRNGELFF.

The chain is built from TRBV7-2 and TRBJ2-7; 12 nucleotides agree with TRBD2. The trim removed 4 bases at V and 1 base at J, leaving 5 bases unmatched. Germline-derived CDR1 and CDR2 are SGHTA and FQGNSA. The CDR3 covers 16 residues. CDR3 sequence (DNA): TGTGCCAGCAGCTCACCGACTAGCGGGGGTTCCTACGAGCAGTACTTC. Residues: CASSSPTSGGSYEQYF.

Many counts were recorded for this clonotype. The DNA of the CDR3 is TGCAGTGCTAGATTTGGGACTAATGAAAAACTGTTTTTT. Amino acid sequence: CSARFGTNEKLFF. The V call is TRBV20-1, the J call TRBJ1-4, with D unresolved. The CDR3 spans 13 residues. Germline V gene lookup returns CDR1 DFQATT and CDR2 SNEGSKA (reference sequence). Deletions cut 2 bases from V and 2 bases from J, with 6 bases between.

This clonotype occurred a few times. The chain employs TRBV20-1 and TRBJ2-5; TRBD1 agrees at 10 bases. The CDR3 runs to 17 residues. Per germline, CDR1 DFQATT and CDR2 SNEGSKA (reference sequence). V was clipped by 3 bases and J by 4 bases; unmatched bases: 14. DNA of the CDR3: TGCAGTGCTAGGGCCCGGGACAGGGGTTCAGTACGAGAGACCCAGTACTTC. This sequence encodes CSARARDRGSVRETQYF.

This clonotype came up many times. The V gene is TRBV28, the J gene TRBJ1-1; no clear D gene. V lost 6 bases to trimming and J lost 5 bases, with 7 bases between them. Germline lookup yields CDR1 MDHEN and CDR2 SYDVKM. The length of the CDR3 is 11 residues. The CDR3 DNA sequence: TGTGCCAGCAGGAGCGTTACTGAAGCTTTCTTT. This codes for CASRSVTEAFF.

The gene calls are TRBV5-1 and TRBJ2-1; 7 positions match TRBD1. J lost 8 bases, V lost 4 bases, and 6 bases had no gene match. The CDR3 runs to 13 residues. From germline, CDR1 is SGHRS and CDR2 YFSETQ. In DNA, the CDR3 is TGCGCCAGCAGCCTGACAGGGCTCGATGAGCAGTTCTTC. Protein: CASSLTGLDEQFF.

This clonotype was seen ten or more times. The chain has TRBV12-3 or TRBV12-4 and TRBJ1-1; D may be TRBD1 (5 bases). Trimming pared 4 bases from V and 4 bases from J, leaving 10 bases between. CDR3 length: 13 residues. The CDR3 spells CASSWGQATEAFF. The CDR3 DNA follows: TGTGCCAGCAGTTGGGGCCAAGCCACTGAAGCTTTCTTT.

The CDR3 here is CASSQGVSTVAGELFF. The CDR3 region has the DNA TGTGCCAGCAGCCAAGGCGTCTCGACGGTCGCCGGGGAGCTGTTTTTT. The rearrangement joins TRBV3-1 to TRBJ2-2, with D hard to call. This CDR3 has 16 residues. Germline V lookup: CDR1 LGHDT, CDR2 YNNKEL (reference sequence). V lost 1 base to trimming and J lost 6 bases, with 15 bases between them.

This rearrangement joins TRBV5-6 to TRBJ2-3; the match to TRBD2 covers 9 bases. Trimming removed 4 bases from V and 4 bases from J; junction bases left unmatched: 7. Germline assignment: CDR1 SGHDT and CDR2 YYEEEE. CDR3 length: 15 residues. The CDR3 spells CASSPIAGAADTQYF. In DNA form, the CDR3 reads TGTGCCAGCAGCCCAATAGCGGGAGCGGCAGATACGCAGTATTTT.

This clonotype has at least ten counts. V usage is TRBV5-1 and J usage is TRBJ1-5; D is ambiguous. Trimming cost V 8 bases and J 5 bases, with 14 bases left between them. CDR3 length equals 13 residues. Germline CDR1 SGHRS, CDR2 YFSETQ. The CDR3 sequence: CASSVGPYQPQHF. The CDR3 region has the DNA TGCGCCAGTAGCGTCGGACCCTATCAGCCCCAGCATTTT.

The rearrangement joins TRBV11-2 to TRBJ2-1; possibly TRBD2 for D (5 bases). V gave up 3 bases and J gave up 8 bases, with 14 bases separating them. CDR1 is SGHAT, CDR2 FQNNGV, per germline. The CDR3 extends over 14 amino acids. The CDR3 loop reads CASSFRTHGYEQFF. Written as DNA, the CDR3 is TGTGCCAGCAGCTTCAGGACTCACGGTTATGAGCAGTTCTTC.

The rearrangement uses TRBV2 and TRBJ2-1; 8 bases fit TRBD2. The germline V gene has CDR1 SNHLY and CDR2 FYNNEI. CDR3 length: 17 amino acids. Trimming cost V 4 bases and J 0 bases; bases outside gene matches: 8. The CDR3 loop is CASSGFLAGYSYNEQFF. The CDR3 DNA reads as TGTGCCAGCAGTGGCTTCCTAGCGGGTTACTCCTACAATGAGCAGTTCTTC. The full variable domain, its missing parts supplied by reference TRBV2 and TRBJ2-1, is EPEVTQTPSHQVTQMGQEVILRCVPISNHLYFYWYRQILGQKVEFLVSFYNNEISEKSEIFDDQFSVERPDGSNFTLKIRSTKLEDSAMYFCASSGFLAGYSYNEQFFGPGTRLTVL.

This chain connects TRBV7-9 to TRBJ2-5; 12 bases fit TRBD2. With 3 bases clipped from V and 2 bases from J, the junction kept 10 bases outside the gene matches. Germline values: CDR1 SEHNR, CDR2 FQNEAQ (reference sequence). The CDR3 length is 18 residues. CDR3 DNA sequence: TGTGCCAGCAGCTTTGGGACTAGCGGGCCGGGGTTACAAGAGACCCAGTACTTC. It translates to CASSFGTSGPGLQETQYF.